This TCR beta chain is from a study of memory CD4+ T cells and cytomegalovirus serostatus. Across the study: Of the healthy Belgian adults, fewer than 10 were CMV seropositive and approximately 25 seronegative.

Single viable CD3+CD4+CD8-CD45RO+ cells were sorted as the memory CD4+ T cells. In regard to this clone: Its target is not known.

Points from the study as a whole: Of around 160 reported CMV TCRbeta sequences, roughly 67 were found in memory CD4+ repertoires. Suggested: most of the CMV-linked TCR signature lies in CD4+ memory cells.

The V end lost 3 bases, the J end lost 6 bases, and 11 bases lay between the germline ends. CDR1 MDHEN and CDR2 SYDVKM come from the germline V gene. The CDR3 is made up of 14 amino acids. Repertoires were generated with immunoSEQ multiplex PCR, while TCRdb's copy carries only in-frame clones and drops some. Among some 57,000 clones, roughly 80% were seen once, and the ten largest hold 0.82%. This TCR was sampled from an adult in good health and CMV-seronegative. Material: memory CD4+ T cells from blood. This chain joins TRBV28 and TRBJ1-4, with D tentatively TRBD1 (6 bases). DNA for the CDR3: TGTGCCAGCAGTTTTACCGGGGGCGATGAAAAACTGTTTTTT. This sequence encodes CASSFTGGDEKLFF.